Reported below is one T cell receptor beta chain. Its antigen is unknown. Repertoires were generated with immunoSEQ multiplex PCR, while TCRdb's copy carries only in-frame clones and drops some. This sample has 150,000 to 200,000 clones, with roughly 89% found just once. Germline loops: CDR1 MNHNS, CDR2 SASEGT. Trimming removed 1 base at V and 4 bases at J, with 7 bases between. The CDR3 has 13 amino acids. These data belong to a study of cytomegalovirus exposure and HLA in healthy donors. General observations from the study: Investigators reported 164 TCR beta chains as tied to cytomegalovirus.

This chain connects TRBV6-1 to TRBJ1-1, with a tentative D call TRBD1 (5 bases). The receptor's source is a woman aged 30 to 39 in good health and CMV-seronegative. Material: PBMCs. In nucleotides, the CDR3 is TGTGCCAGCAGTGAAGTAAGGGGCACTGAAGCTTTCTTT. The encoded protein is CASSEVRGTEAFF.